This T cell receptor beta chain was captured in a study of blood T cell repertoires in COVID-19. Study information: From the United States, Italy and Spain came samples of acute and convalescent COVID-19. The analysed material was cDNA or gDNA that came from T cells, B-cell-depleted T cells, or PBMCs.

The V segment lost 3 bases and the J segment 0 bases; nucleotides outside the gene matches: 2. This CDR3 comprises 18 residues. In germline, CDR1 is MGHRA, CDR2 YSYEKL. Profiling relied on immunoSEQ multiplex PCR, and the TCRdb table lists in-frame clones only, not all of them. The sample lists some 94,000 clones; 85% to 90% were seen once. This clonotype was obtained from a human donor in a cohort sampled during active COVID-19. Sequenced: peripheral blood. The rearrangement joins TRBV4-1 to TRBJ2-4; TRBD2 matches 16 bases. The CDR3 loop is CASSQGLAGGIAKNIQYF. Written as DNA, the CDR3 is TGCGCCAGCAGCCAGGGACTAGCGGGAGGGATAGCCAAAAACATTCAGTACTTC.